This is a list of T cell receptor beta chains from one sample in a study of CD8+ T cells in alopecia areata. Generated by immunoSEQ multiplex PCR, the TCRdb table keeps only in-frame clones and is missing some. The sample yields hundreds of thousands of clones, 60% seen once. Sequenced here: CD4+ T cells sorted from blood, sampled around week 54, from a patient treated with tofacitinib. The receptors derive from a human donor with alopecia areata. CDR3s include the opening cysteine and the closing phenylalanine or tryptophan. A D gene is named only where the DNA matches it firmly. Clone size is not always given. Where it is, it says once, few, many or a class for expanded clones.

D gene: -
J gene: TRBJ1-5
V gene: TRBV29-1
clone size: -
CDR3 DNA: TGCAGCGTAGCGTTAGGGAGCAATCAGCCCCAGCATTTT
CDR3 protein: CSVALGSNQPQHF

D gene: -
J gene: TRBJ2-5
V gene: TRBV29-1
clone size: -
CDR3 DNA: TGCAGCGTTGAAGGGGCAGGGGGGGATGATCAAGAGACCCAGTACTTC
CDR3 protein: CSVEGAGGDDQETQYF

D gene: -
J gene: TRBJ2-1
V gene: TRBV6-5
clone size: -
CDR3 DNA: TGTGCCAGCAGGGATAAGTTGAGATACAATGAGCAGTTCTTC
CDR3 protein: CASRDKLRYNEQFF

D gene: TRBD1
J gene: TRBJ1-2
V gene: TRBV27
clone size: -
CDR3 DNA: TGTGCCAGCAGTTTCCGCACCATCCCGGGACAGGGGAACTATGGCTACACCTTC
CDR3 protein: CASSFRTIPGQGNYGYTF

D gene: -
J gene: TRBJ1-1
V gene: TRBV7-3
clone size: -
CDR3 DNA: TGTGCCAGCAGCGGGAGGGGAAAAAACACTGAAGCTTTCTTT
CDR3 protein: CASSGRGKNTEAFF

D gene: -
J gene: TRBJ1-3
V gene: TRBV19
clone size: -
CDR3 DNA: TGTGCCAGTAGTCGACAGTCTGGAAACACCATATATTTT
CDR3 protein: CASSRQSGNTIYF

D gene: -
J gene: TRBJ1-5
V gene: TRBV30
clone size: -
CDR3 DNA: TGTGCCTGGAGCCCGGGAGGGTGGGGCCAGCCCCAGCATTTT
CDR3 protein: CAWSPGGWGQPQHF

D gene: TRBD1
J gene: TRBJ1-2
V gene: TRBV30
clone size: few
CDR3 DNA: TGTGCCTGGTGGACAGGGAATGGCTACACCTTC
CDR3 protein: CAWWTGNGYTF

D gene: -
J gene: TRBJ1-1
V gene: TRBV9
clone size: -
CDR3 DNA: TGTGCCAGCAGCGTAGATCCCCACACGAACACTGAAGCTTTCTTT
CDR3 protein: CASSVDPHTNTEAFF

D gene: -
J gene: TRBJ2-1
V gene: TRBV2
clone size: -
CDR3 DNA: TGTGCCAGCACCGTTGGGGGGAGGTCCTACAATGAGCAGTTCTTC
CDR3 protein: CASTVGGRSYNEQFF

D gene: -
J gene: TRBJ1-1
V gene: TRBV18
clone size: -
CDR3 DNA: TGTGCCAGCTCACCAATAGTAGCCGCAGGGGCGGGCACTGAAGCTTTCTTT
CDR3 protein: CASSPIVAAGAGTEAFF

D gene: -
J gene: TRBJ1-1
V gene: TRBV25-1
clone size: -
CDR3 DNA: TGTGCCAGCAGTGAAGGGGTAAGGGGGAGAGCTTTCTTT
CDR3 protein: CASSEGVRGRAFF

D gene: TRBD1
J gene: TRBJ1-4
V gene: TRBV30
clone size: -
CDR3 DNA: TGTGCCTGGAGTAGGGACAGGGGTGGTGAAAAACTGTTTTTT
CDR3 protein: CAWSRDRGGEKLFF

D gene: -
J gene: TRBJ2-1
V gene: TRBV30
clone size: -
CDR3 DNA: TGTGCCTGGAGTGCCCTGCGAGGGGTCTACAATGAGCAGTTCTTC
CDR3 protein: CAWSALRGVYNEQFF

D gene: TRBD2
J gene: TRBJ2-7
V gene: TRBV30
clone size: -
CDR3 DNA: TGTGCAGGGAGGGGAGGGTTCGAGCAGTACTTC
CDR3 protein: CAGRGGFEQYF

D gene: -
J gene: TRBJ2-6
V gene: TRBV29-1
clone size: once
CDR3 DNA: TGCAGCGTCGACTTGATGATGGATTCTGGGGCCAACGTCCTGACTTTC
CDR3 protein: CSVDLMMDSGANVLTF

D gene: -
J gene: TRBJ1-6
V gene: TRBV30
clone size: -
CDR3 DNA: TGTGCCTGGAGGGACAGATTGAATTCACCCCTCCACTTT
CDR3 protein: CAWRDRLNSPLHF

D gene: -
J gene: TRBJ2-3
V gene: TRBV4-1
clone size: -
CDR3 DNA: TGCGCCAGCAGCCAGGGGGGGGCGTATACGCAGTATTTT
CDR3 protein: CASSQGGAYTQYF

D gene: -
J gene: TRBJ2-7
V gene: TRBV5-6
clone size: -
CDR3 DNA: TGTGCCAGCAGCAGGGCCCTCTCCTACGAGCAGTACTTC
CDR3 protein: CASSRALSYEQYF

D gene: -
J gene: TRBJ2-7
V gene: TRBV4-1
clone size: -
CDR3 DNA: TGCGCCAGCAGCCAAGGGAGGGGAGGCCAGATTGCTGAGCAGTACTTC
CDR3 protein: CASSQGRGGQIAEQYF

D gene: TRBD2
J gene: TRBJ2-1
V gene: TRBV9
clone size: once
CDR3 DNA: TGTGCCAGCAGCGTAGACGGTAGCGGGCCCCGACGGGGGGAGCAGTTCTTC
CDR3 protein: CASSVDGSGPRRGEQFF

D gene: TRBD1
J gene: TRBJ2-3
V gene: TRBV4-2
clone size: few
CDR3 DNA: TGTGCCAGTCAAGGGGGCTTAAGCACAGATACGCAGTATTTT
CDR3 protein: CASQGGLSTDTQYF

D gene: TRBD1
J gene: TRBJ2-7
V gene: TRBV9
clone size: once
CDR3 DNA: TGTGCCAGCAGCACCACCGGGACAGGGGACGAGCAGTACTTC
CDR3 protein: CASSTTGTGDEQYF

D gene: -
J gene: TRBJ2-6
V gene: TRBV29-1
clone size: -
CDR3 DNA: TGCAGCGTTGAAGACCCAAGGAGTTCTGGGGCCAACGTCCTGACTTTC
CDR3 protein: CSVEDPRSSGANVLTF

D gene: -
J gene: TRBJ1-5
V gene: TRBV25-1
clone size: few
CDR3 DNA: TGTGCCAGCAGTGAATTGGTCAGGAACAATCAGCCCCAGCATTTT
CDR3 protein: CASSELVRNNQPQHF